This TCR beta chain was sequenced in a study of blood T cell repertoires in COVID-19. Trimming shortened V by 3 bases and J by 12 bases, and 9 bases separated the two germline ends. The CDR3 extends over 12 amino acids. Per germline, CDR1 MGHDK and CDR2 SYGVNS. The method was immunoSEQ multiplex PCR; TCRdb's version includes in-frame clones alone and lacks a portion of them. The profile covers about 100,000 clones, with over 65% appearing a single time and 10% to 15% taken by the ten largest. The origin of this receptor is a human donor in a cohort sampled during active COVID-19. Sequenced material: peripheral blood. The chain is built from TRBV25-1 and TRBJ1-6, with D hard to call. CDR3 sequence (DNA): TGTGCCAGCAGTGACGTTGGAGGACCCCTCCACTTT. This gives the protein CASSDVGGPLHF. Variable domain in full (rest from reference TRBV25-1 and TRBJ1-6): EADIYQTPRYLVIGTGKKITLECSQTMGHDKMYWYQQDPGMELHLIHYSYGVNSTEKGDLSSESTVSRIRTEHFPLTLESARPSHTSQYLCASSDVGGPLHFGNGTRLTVT.